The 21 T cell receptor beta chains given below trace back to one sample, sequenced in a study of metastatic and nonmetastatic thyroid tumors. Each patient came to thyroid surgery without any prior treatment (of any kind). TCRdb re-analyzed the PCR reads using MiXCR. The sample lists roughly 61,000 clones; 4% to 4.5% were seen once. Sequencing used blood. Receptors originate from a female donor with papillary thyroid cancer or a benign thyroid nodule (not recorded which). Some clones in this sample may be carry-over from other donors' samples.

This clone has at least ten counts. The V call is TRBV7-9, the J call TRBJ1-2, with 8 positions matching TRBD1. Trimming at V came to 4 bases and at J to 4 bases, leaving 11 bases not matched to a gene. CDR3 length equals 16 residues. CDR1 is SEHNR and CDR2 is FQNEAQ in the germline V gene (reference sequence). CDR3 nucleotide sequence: TGTGCCAGCAGCTGGGGACAGGTCGGCCTAAGCTATGGCTACACCTTC. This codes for CASSWGQVGLSYGYTF. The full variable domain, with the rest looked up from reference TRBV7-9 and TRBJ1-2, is DTGVSQNPRHKITKRGQNVTFRCDPISEHNRLYWYRQTLGQGPEFLTYFQNEAQLEKSRLLSDRFSAERPKGSFSTLEIQRTEQGDSAMYLCASSWGQVGLSYGYTFGSGTRLTVV.

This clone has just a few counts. CDR3 DNA: TGTGCCAGCAGCGTAGCTACAGACAGGGGGCCTCAGTTCTTC. Encoded protein: CASSVATDRGPQFF. This chain connects TRBV9 to TRBJ2-1; the match to TRBD1 covers 10 bases. The CDR3 length is 14 residues. With 0 bases clipped from V and 13 bases from J, the junction kept 7 bases outside the gene matches. Germline CDR1 SGDLS, CDR2 YYNGEE.

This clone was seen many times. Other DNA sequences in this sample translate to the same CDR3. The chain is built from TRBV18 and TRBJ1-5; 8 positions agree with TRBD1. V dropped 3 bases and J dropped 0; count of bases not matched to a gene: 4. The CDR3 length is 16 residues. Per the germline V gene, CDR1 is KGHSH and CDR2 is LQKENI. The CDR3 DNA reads TGTGCCAGCTCACCGACAGGGGTATATAGCAATCAGCCCCAGCATTTT. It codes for CASSPTGVYSNQPQHF.

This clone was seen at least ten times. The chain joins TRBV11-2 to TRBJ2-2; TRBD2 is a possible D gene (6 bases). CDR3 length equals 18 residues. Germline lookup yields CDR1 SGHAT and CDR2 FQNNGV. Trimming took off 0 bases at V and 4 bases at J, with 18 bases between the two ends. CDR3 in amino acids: CASSLDPAYLASTGELFF. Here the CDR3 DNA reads TGTGCCAGCAGCTTAGATCCCGCCTATCTAGCGAGCACCGGGGAGCTGTTTTTT.

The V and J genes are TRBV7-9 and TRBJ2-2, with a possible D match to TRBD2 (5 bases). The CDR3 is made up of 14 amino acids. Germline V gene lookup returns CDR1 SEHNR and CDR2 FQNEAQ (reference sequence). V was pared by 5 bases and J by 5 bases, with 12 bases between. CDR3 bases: TGTGCCAGCAGCAGACTATCGGGAACCGGGGAGCTGTTTTTT. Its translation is CASSRLSGTGELFF.

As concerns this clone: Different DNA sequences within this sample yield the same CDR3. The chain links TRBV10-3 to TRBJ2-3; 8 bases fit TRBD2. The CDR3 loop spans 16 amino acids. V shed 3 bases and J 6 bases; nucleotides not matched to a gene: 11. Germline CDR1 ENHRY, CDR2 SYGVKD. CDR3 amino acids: CAISDPLAGAKDTQYF. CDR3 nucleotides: TGTGCCATCAGTGACCCGCTAGCGGGTGCCAAGGATACGCAGTATTTT.

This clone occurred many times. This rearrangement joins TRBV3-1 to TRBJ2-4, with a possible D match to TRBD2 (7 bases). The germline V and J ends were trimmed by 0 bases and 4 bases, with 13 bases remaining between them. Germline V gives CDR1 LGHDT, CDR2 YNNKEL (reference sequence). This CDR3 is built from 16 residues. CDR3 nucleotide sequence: TGTGCCAGCAGCCAAGAGGGGGGGGCTTTGAAAAACATTCAGTACTTC. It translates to CASSQEGGALKNIQYF.

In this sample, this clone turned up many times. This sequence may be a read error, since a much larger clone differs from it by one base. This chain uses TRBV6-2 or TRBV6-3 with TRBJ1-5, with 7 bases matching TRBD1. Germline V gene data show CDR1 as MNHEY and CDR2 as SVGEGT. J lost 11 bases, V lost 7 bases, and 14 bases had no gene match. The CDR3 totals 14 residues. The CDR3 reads CASTPGTDGLTQHF. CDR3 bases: TGTGCCAGCACCCCCGGGACAGATGGTCTGACCCAGCATTTT.

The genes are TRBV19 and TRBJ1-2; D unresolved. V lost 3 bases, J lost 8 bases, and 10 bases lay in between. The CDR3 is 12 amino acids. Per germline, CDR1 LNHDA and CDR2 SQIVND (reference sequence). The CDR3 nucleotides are TGTGCCAGTAGTATGGCAGGCGGGGGCTACACCTTC. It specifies CASSMAGGGYTF.

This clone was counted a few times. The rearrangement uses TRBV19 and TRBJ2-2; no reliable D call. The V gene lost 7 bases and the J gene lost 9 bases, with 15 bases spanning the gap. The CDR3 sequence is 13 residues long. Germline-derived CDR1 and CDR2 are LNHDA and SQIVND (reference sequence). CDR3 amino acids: CASTALGVRELFF. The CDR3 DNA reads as TGTGCCAGTACCGCTCTCGGAGTCAGGGAGCTGTTTTTT.

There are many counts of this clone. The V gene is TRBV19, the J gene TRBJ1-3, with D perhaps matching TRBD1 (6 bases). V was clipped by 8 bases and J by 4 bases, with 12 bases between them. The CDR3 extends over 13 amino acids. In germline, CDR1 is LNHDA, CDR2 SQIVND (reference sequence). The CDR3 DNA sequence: TGTGCCAGTTCAGGGGTGAACGGAAACACCATATATTTT. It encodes CASSGVNGNTIYF.

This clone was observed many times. CDR3 sequence (DNA): TGTGCCTGGAGTGTGGCGGGAGGGGACACCGGGGAGCTGTTTTTT. It encodes CAWSVAGGDTGELFF. The chain carries TRBV30 and TRBJ2-2; 9 bases fit TRBD2. The V gene's germline CDR1 is GTSNPN and CDR2 SVGIG (reference sequence). The ends lost 0 bases at V and 3 bases at J; junction bases unmatched: 2. The CDR3 loop spans 15 amino acids. The full variable domain, in which reference TRBV30 and TRBJ2-2 provide the parts outside the CDR3, is SQTIHQWPATLVQPVGSPLSLECTVEGTSNPNLYWYRQAAGRGLQLLFYSVGIGQISSEVPQNLSASRPQDRQFILSSKKLLLSDSGFYLCAWSVAGGDTGELFFGEGSRLTVL.

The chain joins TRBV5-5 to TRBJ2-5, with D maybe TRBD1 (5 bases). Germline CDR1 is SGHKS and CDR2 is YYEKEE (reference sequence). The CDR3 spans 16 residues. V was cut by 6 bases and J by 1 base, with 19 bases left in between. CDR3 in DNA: TGTGCCAGCAACAGGTGGGCCGACACCGGCCAAGAGACCCAGTACTTC. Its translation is CASNRWADTGQETQYF.

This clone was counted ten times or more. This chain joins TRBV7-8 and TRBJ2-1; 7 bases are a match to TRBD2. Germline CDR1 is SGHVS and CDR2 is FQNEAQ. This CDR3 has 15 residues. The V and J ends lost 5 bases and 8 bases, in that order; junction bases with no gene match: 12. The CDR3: CASSPGGGSFHEQFF. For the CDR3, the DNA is TGTGCCAGCAGCCCGGGAGGCGGGAGTTTCCATGAGCAGTTCTTC.

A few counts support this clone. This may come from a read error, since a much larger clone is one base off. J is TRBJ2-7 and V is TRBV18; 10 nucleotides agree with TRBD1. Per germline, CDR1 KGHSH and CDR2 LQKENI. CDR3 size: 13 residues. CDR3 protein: CASSFGTGDEHYF. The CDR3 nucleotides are TGTGCCAGCTCATTCGGGACAGGGGACGAGCATTACTTC.

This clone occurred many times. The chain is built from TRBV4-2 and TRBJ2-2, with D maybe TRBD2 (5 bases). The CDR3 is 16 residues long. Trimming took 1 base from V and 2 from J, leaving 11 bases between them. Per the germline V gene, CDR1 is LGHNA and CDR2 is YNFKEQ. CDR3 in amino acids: CASSQGLGGNTGELFF. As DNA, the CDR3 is TGTGCCAGCAGCCAAGGGCTAGGAGGTAACACCGGGGAGCTGTTTTTT.

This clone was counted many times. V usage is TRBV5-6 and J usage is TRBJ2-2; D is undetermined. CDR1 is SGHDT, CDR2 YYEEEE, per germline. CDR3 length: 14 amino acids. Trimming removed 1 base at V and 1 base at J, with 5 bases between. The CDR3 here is CASSLRQNTGELFF. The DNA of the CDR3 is TGTGCCAGCAGCTTGAGGCAGAACACCGGGGAGCTGTTTTTT. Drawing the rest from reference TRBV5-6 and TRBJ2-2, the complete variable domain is DAGVTQSPTHLIKTRGQQVTLRCSPKSGHDTVSWYQQALGQGPQFIFQYYEEEERQRGNFPDRFSGHQFPNYSSELNVNALLLGDSALYLCASSLRQNTGELFFGEGSRLTVL.

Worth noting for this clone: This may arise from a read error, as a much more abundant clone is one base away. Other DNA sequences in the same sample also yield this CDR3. CDR3 bases: TGTGCTAGCAGCCCTTCTCTAGCGGGAGGGCCGATCGGGGAGCTGTTTTTT. Translating it yields CASSPSLAGGPIGELFF. The gene calls are TRBV7-7 and TRBJ2-2, with 12 bases fitting TRBD2. The CDR3 has 17 amino acids. Germline lookup yields CDR1 SSHAT and CDR2 FNYEAQ (reference sequence).

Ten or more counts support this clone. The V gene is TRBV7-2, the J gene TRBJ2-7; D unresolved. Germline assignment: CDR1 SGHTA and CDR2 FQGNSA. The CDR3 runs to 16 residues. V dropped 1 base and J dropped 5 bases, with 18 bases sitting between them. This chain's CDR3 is CASSLGSGVKIDEQYF. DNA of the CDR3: TGTGCCAGCAGCTTAGGGTCTGGCGTCAAAATCGACGAGCAGTACTTC.

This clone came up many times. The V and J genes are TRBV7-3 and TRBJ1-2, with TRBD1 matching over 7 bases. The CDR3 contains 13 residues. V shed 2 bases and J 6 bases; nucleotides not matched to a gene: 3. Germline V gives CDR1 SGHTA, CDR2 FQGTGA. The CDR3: CASSLYRGDGYTF. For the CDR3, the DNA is TGTGCCAGCAGCTTATACAGGGGCGATGGCTACACCTTC.

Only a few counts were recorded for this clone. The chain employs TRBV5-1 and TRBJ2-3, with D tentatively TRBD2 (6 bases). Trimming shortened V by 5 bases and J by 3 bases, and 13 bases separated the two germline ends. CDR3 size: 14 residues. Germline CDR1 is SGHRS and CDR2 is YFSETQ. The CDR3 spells CASSRQEGTDTQYF. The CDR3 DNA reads TGCGCCAGCAGTAGGCAGGAGGGGACAGATACGCAGTATTTT.